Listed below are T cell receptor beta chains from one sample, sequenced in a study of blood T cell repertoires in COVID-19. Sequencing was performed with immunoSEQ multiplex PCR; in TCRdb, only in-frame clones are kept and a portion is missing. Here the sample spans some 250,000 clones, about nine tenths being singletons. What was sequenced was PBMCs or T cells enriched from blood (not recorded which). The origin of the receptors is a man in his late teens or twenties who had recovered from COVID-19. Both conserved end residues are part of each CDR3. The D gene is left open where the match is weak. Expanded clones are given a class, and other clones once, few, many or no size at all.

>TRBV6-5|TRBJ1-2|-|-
CASSYSERSNYGYTF
TGTGCCAGCAGTTACTCGGAGCGATCTAACTATGGCTACACCTTC
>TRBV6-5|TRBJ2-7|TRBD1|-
CASSLDREEDYEQYF
TGTGCCAGCAGCTTGGACAGGGAGGAGGACTACGAGCAGTACTTC
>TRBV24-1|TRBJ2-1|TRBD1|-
CATRPQGQGGGEQFF
TGTGCCACCCGACCACAGGGGCAGGGTGGTGGGGAGCAGTTCTTC
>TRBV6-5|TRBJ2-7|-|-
CASSYLQGGDEQYF
TGTGCCAGCAGTTACCTTCAGGGTGGCGACGAGCAGTACTTC
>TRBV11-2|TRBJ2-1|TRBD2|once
CASSVRTGTSGNNEQFF
TGTGCCAGCAGCGTCAGAACCGGGACTAGCGGAAACAATGAGCAGTTCTTC
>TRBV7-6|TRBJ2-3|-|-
CASSLIPGLRRGTDTQYF
TGTGCCAGCAGCTTAATACCGGGACTTCGACGCGGCACAGATACGCAGTATTTT
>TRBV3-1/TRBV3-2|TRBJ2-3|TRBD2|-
CASSPSGGASDTQYF
TGTGCCAGCAGCCCTAGCGGGGGGGCATCGGATACGCAGTATTTT
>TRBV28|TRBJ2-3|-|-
CASSPVVWPTERLSTDTQYF
TGTGCCAGCAGCCCTGTAGTTTGGCCGACGGAGAGGTTAAGCACAGATACGCAGTATTTT
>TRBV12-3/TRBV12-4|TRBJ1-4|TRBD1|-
CASRGGLREKLFF
TGTGCCAGCAGAGGGGGCCTGCGAGAAAAACTGTTTTTT
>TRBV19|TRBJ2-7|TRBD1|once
CATSNPGQRSYEQYF
TGTGCCACGAGTAATCCGGGACAGCGATCCTACGAGCAGTACTTC
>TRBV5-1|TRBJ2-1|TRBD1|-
CASSLMAPGQGRGNEQFF
TGCGCCAGCAGCTTGATGGCCCCGGGACAGGGCCGAGGCAATGAGCAGTTCTTC
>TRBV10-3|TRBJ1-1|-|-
CATRGSVGDTEAFF
TGTGCCACCAGGGGCAGCGTAGGGGACACTGAAGCTTTCTTT
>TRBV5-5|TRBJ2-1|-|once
CASSLVARGPGEQFF
TGTGCCAGCAGCTTGGTTGCAAGGGGTCCTGGGGAGCAGTTCTTC
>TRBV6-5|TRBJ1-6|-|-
CASRAVNNSPLHF
TGTGCCAGCAGGGCAGTCAATAATTCACCCCTCCACTTT
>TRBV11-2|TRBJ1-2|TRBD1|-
CASSLGTGANYGYTF
TGTGCCAGCAGCTTGGGGACAGGGGCGAACTATGGCTACACCTTC
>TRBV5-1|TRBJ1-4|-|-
CASSLGGDDEKLFF
TGCGCCAGCAGCTTGGGGGGCGATGACGAAAAACTGTTTTTT
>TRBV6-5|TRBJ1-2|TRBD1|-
CASSHQGEGYGYTF
TGTGCCAGCAGTCATCAGGGGGAAGGCTATGGCTACACCTTC
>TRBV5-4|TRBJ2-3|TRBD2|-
CASSLSGAGDTQYF
TGTGCCAGCAGCCTAAGCGGGGCGGGGGATACGCAGTATTTT
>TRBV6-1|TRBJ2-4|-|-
CASSEGWGENIQYF
TGTGCCAGCAGTGAAGGTTGGGGCGAAAACATTCAGTACTTC
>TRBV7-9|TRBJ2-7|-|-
CASSEQWGVSYEQYF
TGTGCCAGCAGCGAACAGTGGGGGGTATCCTACGAGCAGTACTTC
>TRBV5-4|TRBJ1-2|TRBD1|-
CASSLRDRGPPNYGYTF
TGTGCCAGCAGCTTGCGGGACAGGGGGCCGCCTAACTATGGCTACACCTTC
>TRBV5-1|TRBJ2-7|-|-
CASSPGGEGYYEQYF
TGCGCCAGCAGCCCCGGCGGCGAGGGATATTACGAGCAGTACTTC
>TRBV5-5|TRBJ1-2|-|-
CASSFLGTPGQPYGYTF
TGTGCCAGCAGCTTTTTAGGAACCCCCGGACAGCCATATGGCTACACCTTC
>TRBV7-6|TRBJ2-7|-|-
CASSLWELPAEQYF
TGTGCCAGCAGCTTATGGGAGTTGCCTGCCGAGCAGTACTTC
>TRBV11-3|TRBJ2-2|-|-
CASSFTGTGELFF
TGTGCCAGCAGCTTTACCGGGACCGGGGAGCTGTTTTTT
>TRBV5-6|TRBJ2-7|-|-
CASSLAREQYF
TGTGCCAGCAGCTTGGCCCGGGAGCAGTACTTC
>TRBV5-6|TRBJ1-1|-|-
CASSLVPYGNTEAFF
TGTGCCAGCAGCTTGGTCCCCTACGGGAACACTGAAGCTTTCTTT
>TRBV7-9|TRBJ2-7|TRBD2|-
CASSSPGDYPSYEQYF
TGTGCCAGCAGCAGCCCCGGGGACTACCCAAGCTACGAGCAGTACTTC
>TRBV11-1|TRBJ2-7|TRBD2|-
CASSDGTSVSYEQYF
TGTGCCAGCAGCGACGGGACTAGCGTATCCTACGAGCAGTACTTC
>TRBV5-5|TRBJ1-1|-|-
CASSLHRANTEAFF
TGTGCCAGCAGCCTACACAGGGCGAACACTGAAGCTTTCTTT
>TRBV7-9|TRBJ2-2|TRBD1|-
CAIGTGQGSTGELFF
TGTGCCATTGGGACGGGACAGGGTAGCACCGGGGAGCTGTTTTTT
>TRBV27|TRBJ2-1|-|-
CASSLSSASSYNEQFF
TGTGCCAGCAGTTTGTCTAGCGCGAGCTCCTACAATGAGCAGTTCTTC
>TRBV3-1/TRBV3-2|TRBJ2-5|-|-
CASSQVLETQYF
TGTGCCAGCAGCCAAGTTCTCGAGACCCAGTACTTC
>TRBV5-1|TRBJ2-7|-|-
CASSLGDRPLQQYF
TGCGCCAGCAGCTTGGGAGACAGACCCCTTCAGCAGTACTTC
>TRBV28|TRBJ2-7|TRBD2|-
CASLSRSGGPSYEQYF
TGTGCCAGCCTTTCGCGATCGGGAGGCCCCTCCTACGAGCAGTACTTC
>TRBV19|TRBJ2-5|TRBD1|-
CASSTRQGGQETQYF
TGTGCCAGTAGCACAAGACAGGGCGGCCAAGAGACCCAGTACTTC
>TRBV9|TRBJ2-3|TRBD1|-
CASSTLQGATTDTQYF
TGTGCCAGCAGCACCCTTCAGGGGGCGACTACAGATACGCAGTATTTT
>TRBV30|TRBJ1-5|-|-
CAWNSRGHNQPQHF
TGTGCCTGGAATTCTAGGGGACATAATCAGCCCCAGCATTTT
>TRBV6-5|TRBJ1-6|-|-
CASIVSGSPLHF
TGTGCCAGCATTGTCAGCGGATCACCCCTCCACTTT
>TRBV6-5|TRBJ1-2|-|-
CASRTVINYGYTF
TGTGCCAGCAGGACAGTTATCAACTATGGCTACACCTTC
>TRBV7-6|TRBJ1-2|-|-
CASSLEGRGSAGYTF
TGTGCCAGCAGCTTAGAGGGCAGGGGTTCTGCTGGCTACACCTTC